These 16 T cell receptor beta chains were all obtained from the same sample, sequenced in a study of cytomegalovirus exposure and HLA in healthy donors. A multiplex PCR was run with 60 Vbeta primers and 13 Jbeta primers. TCRdb's copy holds only in-frame clones and misses some; the assay was immunoSEQ multiplex PCR. The sample has about 170,000 clones, under 80% seen once. The sequenced sample consisted of PBMCs. The receptors stem from a man between 35 and 55 years old in good health and CMV-seronegative.

A few counts support this clone. V usage is TRBV27 and J usage is TRBJ2-7; TRBD2 aligns across 11 bases. This CDR3 has 14 residues. V gave up 9 bases and J gave up 3 bases; unmatched junction bases: 7. Per germline, CDR1 MNHEY and CDR2 SMNVEV (reference sequence). The CDR3 is CASSGTSGNYEQYF. The CDR3 region has the DNA TGTGCCAGTTCCGGGACTAGCGGAAACTACGAGCAGTACTTC.

This chain connects TRBV10-3 to TRBJ2-4; D possibly corresponds to TRBD2 (5 bases). CDR1 is ENHRY, CDR2 SYGVKD, per germline. V shed 0 bases and J shed 8 bases, with 14 bases lying between them. This CDR3 region has 15 residues. The CDR3 DNA reads TGTGCCATCAGTGAGTCGGACTTGAGTACGCACATTCAGTACTTC. It yields the protein CAISESDLSTHIQYF.

There are a few counts of this clone. This sequence joins TRBV7-9 and TRBJ1-1; no firm D call. The CDR3 sequence is 12 residues long. Germline V gene data show CDR1 as SEHNR and CDR2 as FQNEAQ (reference sequence). The V and J ends lost 3 bases and 2 bases respectively, with 4 bases between them. The CDR3 protein is CASSFSNTEAFF. CDR3 bases: TGTGCCAGCAGCTTTTCTAACACTGAAGCTTTCTTT.

The chain recombines TRBV6-6 with TRBJ2-1; 7 nucleotides line up with TRBD2. Germline assignment: CDR1 MNHNY and CDR2 SVGAGI (reference sequence). This CDR3 has 13 residues. V dropped 11 bases and J dropped 3; count of bases not matched to a gene: 7. For the CDR3, the DNA is TGTGCCGGCCAAGGCGGGGGCTACAATGAGCAGTTCTTC. This encodes CAGQGGGYNEQFF.

J is TRBJ2-2 and V is TRBV18; TRBD2 matches 10 bases. The CDR3 has 18 residues. After removal of 2 bases from V and 0 bases from J, the junction contained 6 bases not matched to a gene. The germline CDR1 and CDR2 sequences are KGHSH and LQKENI. The CDR3 reads CASSPLGLAFANTGELFF. CDR3 coding DNA: TGTGCCAGCTCACCATTGGGACTAGCGTTCGCGAACACCGGGGAGCTGTTTTTT.

This clone was recorded a few times. V and J are TRBV6-5 and TRBJ1-2, with D possibly matching TRBD1 (5 bases). V was clipped by 6 bases and J by 4 bases, with 15 bases between them. Germline V gene sequence: CDR1 MNHEY, CDR2 SVGAGI. CDR3 length: 14 residues. In DNA form, the CDR3 reads TGTGCCAGCAGCCAACTTGGGGGAGGCTATGGCTACACCTTC. Translated: CASSQLGGGYGYTF.

The chain links TRBV10-3 to TRBJ1-2, with D possibly being TRBD1 (5 bases). CDR3 length equals 13 residues. V was pared by 4 bases and J by 2 bases, with 8 bases between. CDR1 is ENHRY and CDR2 is SYGVKD in the germline V gene. CDR3 loop: CAISVEGNYGYTF. As DNA, the CDR3 is TGTGCCATCAGTGTGGAGGGGAACTATGGCTACACCTTC.

V gene TRBV28 combines with J gene TRBJ1-5; D might be TRBD1 (6 bases). Per the germline V gene, CDR1 is MDHEN and CDR2 is SYDVKM. Between the trimmed V and J ends, which lost 5 bases and 1 base, there was a span of 9 bases. This CDR3 contains 14 residues. CDR3 DNA sequence: TGTGCCAGCAGTCCCGGACAGAGCAATCAGCCCCAGCATTTT. This translates into CASSPGQSNQPQHF.

This clone was observed a few times. This chain connects TRBV19 to TRBJ2-5, with TRBD2 matching 7 bases. The V gene end was trimmed by 6 bases and the J gene end by 2 bases; junction bases not matched to a gene: 6. Germline lookup yields CDR1 LNHDA and CDR2 SQIVND (reference sequence). CDR3 size: 14 residues. The CDR3 loop is CASSQLAYQETQYF. DNA for the CDR3: TGTGCCAGTAGCCAACTAGCGTATCAAGAGACCCAGTACTTC.

The CDR3 region has the DNA TGTGCCAGCAGCGTAGTCGCGAACACCGGGGAGCTGTTTTTT. This codes for CASSVVANTGELFF. The V and J genes are TRBV9 and TRBJ2-2, with D unresolved. With 0 bases removed from V and 0 bases from J, the gap between germline ends came to 3 bases. Per germline, CDR1 SGDLS and CDR2 YYNGEE. The CDR3 consists of 14 residues.

Concerning this clone itself: One end of the junction does not line up with germline, which may come from a read error. In nucleotides, the CDR3 is TGTTCCAGCAGCTTACTGTCGGCTAATGAAAAACTGTTTTTT. This encodes CSSSLLSANEKLFF. The chain uses TRBV7-9 and TRBJ1-4; D is unresolved. From germline, CDR1 is SEHNR and CDR2 FQNEAQ (reference sequence). The CDR3 extends over 14 amino acids.

CDR3 nucleotides: TGTGCCAGCAGCGGCAGGGGGCCGGAGACCCAGTACTTC. Amino acid sequence: CASSGRGPETQYF. The V gene is TRBV7-7, the J gene TRBJ2-5; 8 bases line up with TRBD1. The ends lost 5 bases at V and 5 bases at J; junction bases unmatched: 4. Germline CDR1 and CDR2: SSHAT and FNYEAQ (reference sequence). The CDR3 spans 13 residues.

This clone was detected only a few times. This chain uses TRBV4-1 with TRBJ1-4; D not certain. This CDR3 comprises 16 residues. The germline V gene encodes CDR1 MGHRA and CDR2 YSYEKL. The ends were cut back, 0 bases at V and 1 base at J, with 9 bases in the middle. This chain's CDR3 is CASSQDRAGTNEKLFF. Written as DNA, the CDR3 is TGCGCCAGCAGCCAAGATCGGGCGGGAACTAATGAAAAACTGTTTTTT.

In its sample, this clone was seen once. This rearrangement joins TRBV11-2 to TRBJ2-6, with TRBD1 matching over 10 bases. The CDR3 sequence is 16 residues long. Germline V lookup: CDR1 SGHAT, CDR2 FQNNGV. V gave up 7 bases and J gave up 3 bases; unmatched junction bases: 6. CDR3 sequence reads: CASNPTGGVGANVLTF. The CDR3 region has the DNA TGTGCCAGCAACCCGACAGGGGGCGTTGGGGCCAACGTCCTGACTTTC. Based on the CDR3 plus reference TRBV11-2 and TRBJ2-6, the full variable domain is EAGVAQSPRYKIIEKRQSVAFWCNPISGHATLYWYQQILGQGPKLLIQFQNNGVVDDSQLPKDRFSAERLKGVDSTLKIQPAKLEDSAVYLCASNPTGGVGANVLTFGAGSRLTVL.

This chain connects TRBV2 to TRBJ2-6; 10 bases fit TRBD1. The CDR3 length is 17 residues. After removal of 5 bases from V and 4 bases from J, the junction contained 8 bases not matched to a gene. From germline, CDR1 is SNHLY and CDR2 FYNNEI. CDR3 residues: CASSSGTGVPGANVLTF. CDR3 nucleotide sequence: TGTGCCAGCAGTTCCGGGACAGGGGTTCCCGGGGCCAACGTCCTGACTTTC.

V usage is TRBV7-2 and J usage is TRBJ2-5; 9 bases agree with TRBD2. CDR1 is SGHTA and CDR2 is FQGNSA in the germline V gene. This CDR3 contains 17 residues. The junction had 7 bases not matched to a gene; V was cut back by 0 bases and J by 2 bases. The CDR3: CASSLARGSGRQETQYF. CDR3 coding DNA: TGTGCCAGCAGCTTAGCCCGGGGTAGCGGGAGACAAGAGACCCAGTACTTC.